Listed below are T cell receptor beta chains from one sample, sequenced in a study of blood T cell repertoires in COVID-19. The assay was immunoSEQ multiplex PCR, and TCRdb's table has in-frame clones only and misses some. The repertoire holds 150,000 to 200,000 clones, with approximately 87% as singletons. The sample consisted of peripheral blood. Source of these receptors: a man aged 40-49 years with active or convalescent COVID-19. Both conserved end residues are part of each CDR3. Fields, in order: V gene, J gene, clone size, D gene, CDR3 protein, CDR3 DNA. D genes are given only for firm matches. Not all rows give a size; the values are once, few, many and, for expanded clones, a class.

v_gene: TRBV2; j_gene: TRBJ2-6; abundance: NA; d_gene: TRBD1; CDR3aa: CASMGLRDRVSGANVLTF; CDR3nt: TGTGCCAGCATGGGCTTGCGGGACAGGGTCTCTGGGGCCAACGTCCTGACTTTC
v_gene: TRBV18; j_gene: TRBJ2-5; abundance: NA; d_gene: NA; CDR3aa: CASSRDRETQYF; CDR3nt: TGTGCCAGCTCACGCGACAGGGAGACCCAGTACTTC
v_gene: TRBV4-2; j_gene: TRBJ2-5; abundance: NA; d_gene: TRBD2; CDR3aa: CASSHLRGGVKGPQYF; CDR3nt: TGTGCCAGCAGCCACCTACGGGGGGGCGTTAAGGGGCCCCAGTACTTC
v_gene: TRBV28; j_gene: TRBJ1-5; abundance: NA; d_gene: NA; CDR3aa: CASSLWGEGNQPQHF; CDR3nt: TGTGCCAGCAGTTTATGGGGGGAGGGCAATCAGCCCCAGCATTTT
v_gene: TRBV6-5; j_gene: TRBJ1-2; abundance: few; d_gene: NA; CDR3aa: CASSYGADYGYTF; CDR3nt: TGTGCCAGCAGTTACGGGGCTGACTATGGCTACACCTTC
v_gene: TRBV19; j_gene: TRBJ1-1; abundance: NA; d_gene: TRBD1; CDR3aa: CASSWGTTGGLLNTEAFF; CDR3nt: TGTGCCAGTAGTTGGGGTACAACAGGGGGATTGTTGAACACTGAAGCTTTCTTT
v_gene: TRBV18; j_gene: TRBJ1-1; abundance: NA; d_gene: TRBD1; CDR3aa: CASSSGQASNTEAFF; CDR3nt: TGTGCCAGCTCATCTGGACAGGCTTCGAACACTGAAGCTTTCTTT
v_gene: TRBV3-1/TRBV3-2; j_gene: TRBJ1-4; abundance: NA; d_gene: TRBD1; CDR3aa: CASSQERVWDRGREKLFF; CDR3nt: TGTGCCAGCAGCCAAGAGAGGGTCTGGGACAGGGGGCGAGAAAAACTGTTTTTT
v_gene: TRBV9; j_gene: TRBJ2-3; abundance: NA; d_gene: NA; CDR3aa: CASSVEGATDTQYF; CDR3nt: TGTGCCAGCAGCGTAGAAGGGGCCACAGATACGCAGTATTTT
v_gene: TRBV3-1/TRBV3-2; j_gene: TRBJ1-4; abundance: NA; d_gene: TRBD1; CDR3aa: CASSHPRQGGEKLFF; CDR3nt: TGTGCCAGCAGCCATCCCAGACAGGGTGGAGAAAAACTGTTTTTT
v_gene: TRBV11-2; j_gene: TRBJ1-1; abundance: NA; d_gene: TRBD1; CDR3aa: CASSTVGQGGRAFF; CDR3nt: TGTGCCAGCAGCACAGTGGGACAGGGTGGAAGGGCTTTCTTT
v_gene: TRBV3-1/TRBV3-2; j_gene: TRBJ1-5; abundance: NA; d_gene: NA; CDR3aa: CASSQDPQGGQPQHF; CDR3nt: TGTGCCAGCAGCCAAGACCCCCAGGGTGGTCAGCCCCAGCATTTT
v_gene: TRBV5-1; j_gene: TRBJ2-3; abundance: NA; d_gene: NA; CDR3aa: CASKAAPSTDTQYF; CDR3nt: TGCGCCAGCAAAGCCGCTCCTAGCACAGATACGCAGTATTTT
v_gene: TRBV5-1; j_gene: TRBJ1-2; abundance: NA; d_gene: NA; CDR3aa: CASSTTGNGGYTF; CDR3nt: TGCGCCAGCAGCACCACAGGGAATGGTGGCTACACCTTC
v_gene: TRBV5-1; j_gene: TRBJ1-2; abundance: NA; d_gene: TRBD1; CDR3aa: CASSLGQGNANGYTF; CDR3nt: TGCGCCAGCAGCTTGGGACAGGGGAACGCGAATGGCTACACCTTC
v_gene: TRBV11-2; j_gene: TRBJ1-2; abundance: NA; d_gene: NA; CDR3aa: CASSLDGAMYYGYTF; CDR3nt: TGTGCCAGCAGCTTAGATGGTGCGATGTACTATGGCTACACCTTC
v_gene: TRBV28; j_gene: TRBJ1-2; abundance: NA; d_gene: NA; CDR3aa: CASSFPGLDGYTF; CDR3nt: TGTGCCAGCAGTTTTCCGGGTCTGGATGGCTACACCTTC
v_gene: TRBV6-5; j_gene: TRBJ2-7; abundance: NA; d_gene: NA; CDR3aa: CASSYYQGGYEQYF; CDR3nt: TGTGCCAGCAGTTACTACCAAGGCGGCTACGAGCAGTACTTC
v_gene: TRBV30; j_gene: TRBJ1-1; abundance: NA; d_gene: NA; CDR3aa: CAWRALPNTEAFF; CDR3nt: TGTGCCTGGAGGGCCCTGCCGAACACTGAAGCTTTCTTT
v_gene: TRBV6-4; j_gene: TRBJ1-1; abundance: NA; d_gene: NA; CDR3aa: CASPGASDTEAFF; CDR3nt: TGTGCCAGTCCTGGGGCAAGCGACACTGAAGCTTTCTTT
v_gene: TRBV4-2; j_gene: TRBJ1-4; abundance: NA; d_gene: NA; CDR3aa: CASSDDGGIRLFF; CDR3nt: TGTGCCAGCAGCGACGATGGGGGCATTAGACTGTTTTTT
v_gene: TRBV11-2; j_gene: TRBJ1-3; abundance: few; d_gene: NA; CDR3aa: CASSFYRVDSGNTIYF; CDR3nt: TGTGCCAGCAGCTTTTACAGGGTCGACTCTGGAAACACCATATATTTT
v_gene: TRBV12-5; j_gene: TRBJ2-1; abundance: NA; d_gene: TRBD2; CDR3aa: CASGLSGGGSYNEQFF; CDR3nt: TGTGCTAGTGGCCTCAGCGGGGGGGGTTCCTACAATGAGCAGTTCTTC
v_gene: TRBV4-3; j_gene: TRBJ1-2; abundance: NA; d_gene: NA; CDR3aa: CASSQESAGNYGYTF; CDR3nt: TGCGCCAGCAGCCAAGAATCGGCAGGCAACTATGGCTACACCTTC
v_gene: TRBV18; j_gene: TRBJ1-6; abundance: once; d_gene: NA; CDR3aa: CASSPRGEPPLHF; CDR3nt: TGTGCCAGCTCACCACGAGGAGAGCCACCCCTCCACTTT
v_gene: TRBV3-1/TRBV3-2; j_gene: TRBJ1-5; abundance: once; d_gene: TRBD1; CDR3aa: CASSQGTGKRYQPQHF; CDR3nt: TGTGCCAGCAGCCAAGGGACAGGGAAAAGGTATCAGCCCCAGCATTTT
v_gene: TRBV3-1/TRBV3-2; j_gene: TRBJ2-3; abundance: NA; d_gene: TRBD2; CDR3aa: CASSPAGGLSDTQYF; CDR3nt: TGTGCCAGCAGCCCAGCGGGGGGGCTTTCAGATACGCAGTATTTT
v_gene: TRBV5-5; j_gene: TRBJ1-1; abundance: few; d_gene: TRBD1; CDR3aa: CASSARDRGDTEAFF; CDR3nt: TGTGCCAGCAGCGCGCGGGACAGGGGAGACACTGAAGCTTTCTTT
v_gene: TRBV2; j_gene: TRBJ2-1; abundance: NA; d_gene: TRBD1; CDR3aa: CASRTDRGSYNEQFF; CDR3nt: TGTGCCAGCAGGACCGACAGGGGTTCCTACAATGAGCAGTTCTTC
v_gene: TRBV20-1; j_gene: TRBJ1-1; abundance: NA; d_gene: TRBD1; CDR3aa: CSASLQGAFGIPEAFF; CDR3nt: TGCAGTGCTAGTTTACAGGGGGCTTTCGGTATCCCTGAAGCTTTCTTT
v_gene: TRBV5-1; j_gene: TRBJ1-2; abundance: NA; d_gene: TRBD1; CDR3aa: CASSPGQGGGYTF; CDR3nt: TGCGCCAGCAGCCCCGGACAGGGTGGTGGCTACACCTTC
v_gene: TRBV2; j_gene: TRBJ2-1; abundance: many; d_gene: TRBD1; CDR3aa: CASSWDRGDNEQFF; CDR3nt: TGTGCCAGCAGTTGGGACAGGGGTGACAATGAGCAGTTCTTC
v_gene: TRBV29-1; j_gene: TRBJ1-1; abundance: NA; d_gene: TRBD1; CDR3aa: CSVTSGGSTEAFF; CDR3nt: TGCAGCGTTACTTCAGGGGGTTCCACTGAAGCTTTCTTT
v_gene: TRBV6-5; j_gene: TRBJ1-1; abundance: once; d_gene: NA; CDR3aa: CASIGGNTEAFF; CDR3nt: TGTGCCAGCATAGGGGGGAACACTGAAGCTTTCTTT
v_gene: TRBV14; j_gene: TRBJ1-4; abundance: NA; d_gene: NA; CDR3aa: CASSLRDTATNEKLFF; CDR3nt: TGTGCCAGCAGCTTACGGGACACCGCAACTAATGAAAAACTGTTTTTT
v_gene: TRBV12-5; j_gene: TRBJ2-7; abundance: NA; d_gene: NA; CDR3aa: CASGPQSNEQYF; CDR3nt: TGTGCTAGTGGTCCCCAATCTAACGAGCAGTACTTC
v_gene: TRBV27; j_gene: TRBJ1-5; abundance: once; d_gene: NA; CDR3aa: CASSPIGSYSNQPQHF; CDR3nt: TGTGCCAGCAGTCCGATAGGGAGTTATAGCAATCAGCCCCAGCATTTT
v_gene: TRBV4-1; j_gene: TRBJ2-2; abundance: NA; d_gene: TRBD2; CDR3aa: CASSQVRGVGELFF; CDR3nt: TGCGCCAGCAGCCAAGTTCGGGGGGTCGGGGAGCTGTTTTTT
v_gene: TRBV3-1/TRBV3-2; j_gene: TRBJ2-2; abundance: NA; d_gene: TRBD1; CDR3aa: CASSPTGADTGELFF; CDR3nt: TGTGCCAGCAGCCCGACAGGGGCCGACACCGGGGAGCTGTTTTTT
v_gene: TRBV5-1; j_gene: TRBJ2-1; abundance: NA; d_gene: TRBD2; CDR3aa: CASSWQGAGSSYNEQFF; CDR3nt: TGCGCCAGCAGCTGGCAAGGAGCGGGGAGCTCCTACAATGAGCAGTTCTTC
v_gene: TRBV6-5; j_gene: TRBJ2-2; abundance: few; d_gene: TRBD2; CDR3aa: CATRGRGDSTGELFF; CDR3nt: TGTGCCACCCGAGGGCGGGGGGACTCCACCGGGGAGCTGTTTTTT
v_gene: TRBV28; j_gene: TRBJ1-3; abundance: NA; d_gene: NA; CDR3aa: CASSVLSGGPSGNTIYF; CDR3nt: TGTGCCAGCAGTGTTCTTTCGGGCGGGCCCTCTGGAAACACCATATATTTT
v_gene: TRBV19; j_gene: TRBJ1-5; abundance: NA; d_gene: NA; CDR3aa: CASSKMTENQPQHF; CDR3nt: TGTGCCAGTAGTAAAATGACAGAAAATCAGCCCCAGCATTTT
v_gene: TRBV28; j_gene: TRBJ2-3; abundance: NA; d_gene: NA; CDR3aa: CASSLFRTNALTDTQYF; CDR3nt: TGTGCCAGCAGTTTATTTCGTACAAACGCTCTCACAGATACGCAGTATTTT
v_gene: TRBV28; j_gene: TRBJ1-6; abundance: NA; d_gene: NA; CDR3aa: CASHMMDARGSPLHF; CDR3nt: TGTGCCAGCCATATGATGGATGCCCGAGGTTCACCCCTCCACTTT
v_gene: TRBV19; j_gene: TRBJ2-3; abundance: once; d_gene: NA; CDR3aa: CASSLLPGYGIDTQYF; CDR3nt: TGTGCCAGTAGTCTGCTCCCGGGATACGGAATAGATACGCAGTATTTT
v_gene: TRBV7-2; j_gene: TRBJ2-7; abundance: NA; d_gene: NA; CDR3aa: CASSLSRGSPYEQYF; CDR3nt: TGTGCCAGCAGCTTATCTCGGGGGTCCCCCTACGAGCAGTACTTC
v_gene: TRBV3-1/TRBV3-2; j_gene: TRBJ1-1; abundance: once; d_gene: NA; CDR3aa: CASSLQQGLNTEAFF; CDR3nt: TGTGCCAGCAGTCTCCAACAGGGATTGAACACTGAAGCTTTCTTT
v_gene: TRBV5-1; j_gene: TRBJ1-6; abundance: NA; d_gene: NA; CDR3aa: CASRGASNSPLHF; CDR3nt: TGCGCCAGCAGAGGGGCATCGAATTCACCCCTCCACTTT
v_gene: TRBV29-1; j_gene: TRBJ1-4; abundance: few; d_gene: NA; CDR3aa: CSVRLSGGTNEKLFF; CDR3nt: TGCAGCGTGAGGTTATCTGGGGGGACTAATGAAAAACTGTTTTTT
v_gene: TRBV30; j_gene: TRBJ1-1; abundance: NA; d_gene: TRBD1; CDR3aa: CAWRGRGQTEAFF; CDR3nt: TGTGCCTGGAGAGGCAGGGGGCAAACTGAAGCTTTCTTT
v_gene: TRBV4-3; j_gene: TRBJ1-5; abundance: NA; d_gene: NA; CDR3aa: CASSQDRAASNQPQHF; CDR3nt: TGCGCCAGCAGCCAAGATCGCGCGGCTAGCAATCAGCCCCAGCATTTT
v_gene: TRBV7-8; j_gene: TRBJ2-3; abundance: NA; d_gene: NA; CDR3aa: CASSPLEGATDTQYF; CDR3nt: TGTGCCAGCAGCCCCCTCGAAGGGGCCACAGATACGCAGTATTTT
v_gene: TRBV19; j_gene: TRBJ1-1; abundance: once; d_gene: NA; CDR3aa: CASSTGQTNTEAFF; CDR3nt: TGTGCCAGTAGTACAGGACAGACGAACACTGAAGCTTTCTTT
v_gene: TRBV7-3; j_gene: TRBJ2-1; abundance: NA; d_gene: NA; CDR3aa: CASSLDRGTYNEQFF; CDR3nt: TGTGCCAGCAGCTTGGATCGGGGGACCTACAATGAGCAGTTCTTC